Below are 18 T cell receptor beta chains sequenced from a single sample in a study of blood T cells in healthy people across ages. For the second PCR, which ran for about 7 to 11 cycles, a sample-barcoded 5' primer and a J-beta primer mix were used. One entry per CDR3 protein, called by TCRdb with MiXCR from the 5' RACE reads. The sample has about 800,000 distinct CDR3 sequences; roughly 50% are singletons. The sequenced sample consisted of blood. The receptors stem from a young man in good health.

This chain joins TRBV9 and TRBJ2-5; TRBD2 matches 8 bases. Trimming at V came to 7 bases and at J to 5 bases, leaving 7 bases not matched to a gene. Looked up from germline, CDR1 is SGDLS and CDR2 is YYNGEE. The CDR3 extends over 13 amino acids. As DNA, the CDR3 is TGTGCCAGCTCCAACGGGGGGGTGGAGACCCAGTACTTC. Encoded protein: CASSNGGVETQYF.

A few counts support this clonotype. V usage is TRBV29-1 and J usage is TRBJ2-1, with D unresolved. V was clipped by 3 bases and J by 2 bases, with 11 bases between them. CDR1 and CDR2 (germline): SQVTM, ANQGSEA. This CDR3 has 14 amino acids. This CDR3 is CSVDRGSTYNEQFF. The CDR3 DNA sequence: TGCAGCGTTGATAGAGGCTCTACCTACAATGAGCAGTTCTTC.

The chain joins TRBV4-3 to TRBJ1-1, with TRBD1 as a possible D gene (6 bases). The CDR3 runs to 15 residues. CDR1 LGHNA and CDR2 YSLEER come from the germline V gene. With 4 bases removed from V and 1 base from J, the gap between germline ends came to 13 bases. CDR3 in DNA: TGCGCCAGCAGCCCCGGGGGACATAAGAACACTGAAGCTTTCTTT. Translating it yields CASSPGGHKNTEAFF.

CDR3 in amino acids: CASSGEVGELFF. The CDR3 nucleotides are TGTGCCAGCTCAGGGGAGGTCGGGGAGCTGTTTTTT. This rearrangement joins TRBV6-2 or TRBV6-3 to TRBJ2-2; either TRBD1 or TRBD2 may supply D (6 bases each). Per the germline V gene, CDR1 is MNHEY and CDR2 is SVGEGT. V was shortened by 8 bases and J by 7 bases, with 11 bases between the two germline ends. The length of the CDR3 is 12 residues.

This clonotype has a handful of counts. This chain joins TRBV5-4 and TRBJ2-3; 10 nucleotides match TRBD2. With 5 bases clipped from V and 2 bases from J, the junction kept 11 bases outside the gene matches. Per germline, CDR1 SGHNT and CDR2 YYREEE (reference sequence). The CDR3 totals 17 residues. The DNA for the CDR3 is TGTGCCAGCAGTCCCCGTGGGACTAGCGATAACACAGATACGCAGTATTTT. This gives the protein CASSPRGTSDNTDTQYF.

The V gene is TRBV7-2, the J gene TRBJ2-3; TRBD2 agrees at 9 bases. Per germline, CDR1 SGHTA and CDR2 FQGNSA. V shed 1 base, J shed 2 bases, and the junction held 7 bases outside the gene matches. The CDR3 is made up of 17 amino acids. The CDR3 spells CASSLELAGEPTDTQYF. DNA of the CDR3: TGTGCCAGCAGCTTAGAGTTAGCGGGGGAACCCACAGATACGCAGTATTTT.

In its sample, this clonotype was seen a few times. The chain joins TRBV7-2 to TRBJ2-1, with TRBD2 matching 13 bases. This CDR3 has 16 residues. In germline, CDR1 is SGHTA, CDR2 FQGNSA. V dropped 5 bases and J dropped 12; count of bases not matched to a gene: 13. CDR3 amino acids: CASSPQGLAGVGRQFF. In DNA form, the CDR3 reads TGTGCCAGCAGCCCTCAAGGACTAGCGGGGGTGGGGAGGCAGTTCTTC.

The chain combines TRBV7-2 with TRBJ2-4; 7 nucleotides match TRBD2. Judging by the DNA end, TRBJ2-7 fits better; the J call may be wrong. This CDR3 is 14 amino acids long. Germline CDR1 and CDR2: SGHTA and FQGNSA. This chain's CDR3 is CASSLRRGLHEQYF. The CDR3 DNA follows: TGTGCCAGCAGCTTACGGCGGGGGTTGCACGAGCAGTACTTC.

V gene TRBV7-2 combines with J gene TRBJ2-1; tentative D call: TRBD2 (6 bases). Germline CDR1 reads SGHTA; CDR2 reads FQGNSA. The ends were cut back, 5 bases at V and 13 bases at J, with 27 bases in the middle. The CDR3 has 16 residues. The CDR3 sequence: CASSNGGLGTGETQFF. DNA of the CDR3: TGTGCCAGCAGCAACGGCGGTCTAGGCACGGGGGAGACCCAGTTCTTC.

This chain's CDR3 is CATWAREGNEQFF. The DNA for the CDR3 is TGTGCCACGTGGGCGCGGGAAGGGAATGAGCAGTTCTTC. The rearrangement joins TRBV10-3 to TRBJ2-1; the D gene is possibly TRBD2 (6 bases). Trimming took 10 bases from V and 7 from J, leaving 17 bases between them. The CDR3 length is 13 residues. The germline V gene has CDR1 ENHRY and CDR2 SYGVKD.

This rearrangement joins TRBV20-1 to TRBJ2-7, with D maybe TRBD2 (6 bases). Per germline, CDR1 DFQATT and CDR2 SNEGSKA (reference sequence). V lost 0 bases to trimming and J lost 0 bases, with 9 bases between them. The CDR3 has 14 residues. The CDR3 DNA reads TGCAGTGCTAGAGAATCGACTAGCTCCTACGAGCAGTACTTC. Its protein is CSARESTSSYEQYF.

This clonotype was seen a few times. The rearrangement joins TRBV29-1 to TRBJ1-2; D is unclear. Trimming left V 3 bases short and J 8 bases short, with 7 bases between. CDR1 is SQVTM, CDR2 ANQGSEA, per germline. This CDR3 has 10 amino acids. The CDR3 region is CSVDAGGYTF. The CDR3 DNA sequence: TGCAGCGTTGATGCCGGAGGCTACACCTTC.

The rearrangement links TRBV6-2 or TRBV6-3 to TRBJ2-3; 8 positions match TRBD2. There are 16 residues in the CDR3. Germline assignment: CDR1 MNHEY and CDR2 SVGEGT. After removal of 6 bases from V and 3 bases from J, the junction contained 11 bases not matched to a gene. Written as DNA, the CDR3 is TGTGCCAGCAGCTCCCACGGGCGGGGGGCTACAGATACGCAGTATTTT. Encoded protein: CASSSHGRGATDTQYF.

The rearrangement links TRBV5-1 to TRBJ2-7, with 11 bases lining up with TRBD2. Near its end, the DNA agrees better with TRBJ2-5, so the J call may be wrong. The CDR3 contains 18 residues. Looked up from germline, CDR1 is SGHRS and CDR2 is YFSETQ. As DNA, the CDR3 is TGCGCCAGCAGCCGACGAACTAGCGGGGGAGGTTTTGGGGAGACCCAGTACTTC. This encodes CASSRRTSGGGFGETQYF.

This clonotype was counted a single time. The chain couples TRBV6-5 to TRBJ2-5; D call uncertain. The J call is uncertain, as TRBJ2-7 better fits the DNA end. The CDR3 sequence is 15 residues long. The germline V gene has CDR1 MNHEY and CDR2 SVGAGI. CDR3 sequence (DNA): TGTGCCAGCAGTTACTCGCCATCGGGCACCTACGAGCAGTACTTC. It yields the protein CASSYSPSGTYEQYF.

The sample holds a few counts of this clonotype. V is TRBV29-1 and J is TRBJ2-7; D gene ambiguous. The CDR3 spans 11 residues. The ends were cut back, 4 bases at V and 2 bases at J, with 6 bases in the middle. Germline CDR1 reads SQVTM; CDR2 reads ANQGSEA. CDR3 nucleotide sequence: TGCAGCGTTGTAACAGCCTACGAGCAGTACTTC. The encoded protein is CSVVTAYEQYF.

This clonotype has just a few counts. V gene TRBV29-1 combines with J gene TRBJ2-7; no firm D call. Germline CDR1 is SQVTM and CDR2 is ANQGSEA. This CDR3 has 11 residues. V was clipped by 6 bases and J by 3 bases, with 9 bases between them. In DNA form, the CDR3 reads TGCAGCGTAGCCGATTACTACGAGCAGTACTTC. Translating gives CSVADYYEQYF.

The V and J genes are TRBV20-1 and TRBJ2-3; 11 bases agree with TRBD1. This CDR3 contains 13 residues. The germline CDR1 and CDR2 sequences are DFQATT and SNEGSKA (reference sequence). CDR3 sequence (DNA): TGCAGCTCCGGGACAGGGGGTACAGATACGCAGTATTTT. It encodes CSSGTGGTDTQYF.